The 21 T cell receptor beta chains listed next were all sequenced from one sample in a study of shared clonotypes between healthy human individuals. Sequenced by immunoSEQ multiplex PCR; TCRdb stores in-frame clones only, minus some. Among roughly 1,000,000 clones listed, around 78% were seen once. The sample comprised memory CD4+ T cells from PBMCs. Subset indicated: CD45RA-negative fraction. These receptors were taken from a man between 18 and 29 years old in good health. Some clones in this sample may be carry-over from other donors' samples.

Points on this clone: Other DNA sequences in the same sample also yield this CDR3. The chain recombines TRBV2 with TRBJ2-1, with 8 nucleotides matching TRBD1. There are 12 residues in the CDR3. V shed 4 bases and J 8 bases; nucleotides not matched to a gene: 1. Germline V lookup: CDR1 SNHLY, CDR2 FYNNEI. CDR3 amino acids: CASSGQGYEQFF. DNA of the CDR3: TGTGCCAGCAGTGGACAGGGGTATGAGCAGTTCTTC.

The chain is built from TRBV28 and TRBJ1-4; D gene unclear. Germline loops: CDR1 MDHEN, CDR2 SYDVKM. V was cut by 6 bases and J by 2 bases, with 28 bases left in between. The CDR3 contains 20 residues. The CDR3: CASSKGTVRQPGWTNEKLFF. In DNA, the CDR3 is TGTGCCAGCAGCAAAGGCACTGTCAGGCAACCGGGGTGGACTAATGAAAAACTGTTTTTT. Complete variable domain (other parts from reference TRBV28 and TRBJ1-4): DVKVTQSSRYLVKRTGEKVFLECVQDMDHENMFWYRQDPGLGLRLIYFSYDVKMKEKGDIPEGYSVSREKKERFSLILESASTNQTSMYLCASSKGTVRQPGWTNEKLFFGSGTQLSVL.

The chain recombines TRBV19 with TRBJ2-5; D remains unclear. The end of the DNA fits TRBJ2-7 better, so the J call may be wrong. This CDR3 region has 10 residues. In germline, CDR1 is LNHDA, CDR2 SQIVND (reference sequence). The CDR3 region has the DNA TGTGCCGCGGCCTGCTACGAGCAGTACTTC. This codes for CAAACYEQYF.

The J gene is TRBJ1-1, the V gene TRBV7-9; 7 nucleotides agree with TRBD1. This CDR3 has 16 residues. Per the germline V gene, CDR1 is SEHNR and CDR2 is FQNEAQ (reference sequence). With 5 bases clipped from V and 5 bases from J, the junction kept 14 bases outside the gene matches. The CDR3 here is CASSLWDRLRRTEAFF. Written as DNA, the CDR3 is TGTGCCAGCAGCCTTTGGGACAGACTCCGGAGGACTGAAGCTTTCTTT.

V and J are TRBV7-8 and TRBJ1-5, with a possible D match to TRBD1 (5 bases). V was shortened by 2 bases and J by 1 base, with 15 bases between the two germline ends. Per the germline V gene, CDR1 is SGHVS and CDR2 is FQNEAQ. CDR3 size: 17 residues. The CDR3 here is CASSLSRGVMSNQPQHF. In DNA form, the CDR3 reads TGTGCCAGCAGCTTATCCCGAGGGGTTATGAGCAATCAGCCCCAGCATTTT.

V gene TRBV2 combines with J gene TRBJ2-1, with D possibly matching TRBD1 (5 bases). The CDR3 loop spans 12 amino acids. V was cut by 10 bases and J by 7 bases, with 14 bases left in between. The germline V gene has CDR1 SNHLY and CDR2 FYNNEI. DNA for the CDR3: TGTGCCATCAAGACCCCAGGGAATGAGCAGTTCTTC. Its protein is CAIKTPGNEQFF.

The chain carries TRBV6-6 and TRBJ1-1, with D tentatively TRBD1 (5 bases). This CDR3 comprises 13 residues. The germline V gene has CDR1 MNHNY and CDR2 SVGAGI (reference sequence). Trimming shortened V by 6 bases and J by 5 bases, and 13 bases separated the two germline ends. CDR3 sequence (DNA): TGTGCCAGCAGCCCGTGGGGGGGGACTGAAGCTTTCTTT. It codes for CASSPWGGTEAFF.

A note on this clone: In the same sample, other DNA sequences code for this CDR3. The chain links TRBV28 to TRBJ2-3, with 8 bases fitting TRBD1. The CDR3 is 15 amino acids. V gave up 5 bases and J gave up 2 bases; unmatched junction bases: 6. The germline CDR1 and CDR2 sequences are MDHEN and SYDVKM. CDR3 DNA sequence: TGTGCCAGCAGTCCCGGGACAGGACACACAGATACGCAGTATTTT. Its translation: CASSPGTGHTDTQYF.

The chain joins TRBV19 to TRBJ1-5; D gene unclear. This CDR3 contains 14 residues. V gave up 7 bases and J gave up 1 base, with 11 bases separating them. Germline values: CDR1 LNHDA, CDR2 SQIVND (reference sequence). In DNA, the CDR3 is TGTGCCAGTAAAGAGGACGGCAGCAATCAGCCCCAGCATTTT. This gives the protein CASKEDGSNQPQHF.

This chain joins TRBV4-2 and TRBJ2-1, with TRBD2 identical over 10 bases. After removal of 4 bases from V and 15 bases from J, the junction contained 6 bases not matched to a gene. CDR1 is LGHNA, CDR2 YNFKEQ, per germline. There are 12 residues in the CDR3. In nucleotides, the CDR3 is TGTGCCAGCAGCCCCCTAGCGGGAGACCCGTTCTTC. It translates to CASSPLAGDPFF.

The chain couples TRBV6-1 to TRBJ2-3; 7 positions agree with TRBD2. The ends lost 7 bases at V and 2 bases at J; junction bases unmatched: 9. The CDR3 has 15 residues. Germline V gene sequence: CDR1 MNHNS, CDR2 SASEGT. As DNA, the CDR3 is TGTGCCAGCAACCTTGGCGGGAGACTCACAGATACGCAGTATTTT. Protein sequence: CASNLGGRLTDTQYF.

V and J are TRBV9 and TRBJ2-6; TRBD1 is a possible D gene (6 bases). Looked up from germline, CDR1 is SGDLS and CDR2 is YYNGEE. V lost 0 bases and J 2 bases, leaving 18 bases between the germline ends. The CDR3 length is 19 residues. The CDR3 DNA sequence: TGTGCCAGCAGCGTAGGTTGGGACAAAGGGCCACCTGGGGCCAACGTCCTGACTTTC. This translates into CASSVGWDKGPPGANVLTF.

In DNA, the CDR3 is TGTGCCAGCAGCTCGCCCGGAGGGGCAAGTGAAAAACTGTTTTTT. Translated, it gives CASSSPGGASEKLFF. J is TRBJ1-4 and V is TRBV5-4; possibly TRBD1 for D (5 bases). Trimming took 3 bases from V and 7 from J, leaving 16 bases between them. This CDR3 spans 15 amino acids. Germline V lookup: CDR1 SGHNT, CDR2 YYREEE (reference sequence). The variable domain in full, with the rest retrieved from reference TRBV5-4 and TRBJ1-4, is ETGVTQSPTHLIKTRGQQVTLRCSSQSGHNTVSWYQQALGQGPQFIFQYYREEENGRGNFPPRFSGLQFPNYSSELNVNALELDDSALYLCASSSPGGASEKLFFGSGTQLSVL.

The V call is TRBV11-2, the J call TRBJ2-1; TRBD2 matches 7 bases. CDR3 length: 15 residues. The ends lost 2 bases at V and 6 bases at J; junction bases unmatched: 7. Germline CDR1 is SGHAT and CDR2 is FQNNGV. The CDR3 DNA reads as TGTGCCAGCAGCTTATATCCTAGCGGAGGCAATGAGCAGTTCTTC. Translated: CASSLYPSGGNEQFF. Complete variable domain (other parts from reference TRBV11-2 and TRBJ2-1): EAGVAQSPRYKIIEKRQSVAFWCNPISGHATLYWYQQILGQGPKLLIQFQNNGVVDDSQLPKDRFSAERLKGVDSTLKIQPAKLEDSAVYLCASSLYPSGGNEQFFGPGTRLTVL.

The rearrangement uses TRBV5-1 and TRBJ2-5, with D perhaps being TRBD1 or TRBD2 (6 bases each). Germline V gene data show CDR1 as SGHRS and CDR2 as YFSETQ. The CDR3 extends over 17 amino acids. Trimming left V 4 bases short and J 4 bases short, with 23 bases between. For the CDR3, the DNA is TGCGCCAGCAGCGCCGGGGTCGGGGGCAGCCACGTAGAGACCCAGTACTTC. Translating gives CASSAGVGGSHVETQYF. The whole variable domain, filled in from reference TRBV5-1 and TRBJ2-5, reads KAGVTQTPRYLIKTRGQQVTLSCSPISGHRSVSWYQQTPGQGLQFLFEYFSETQRNKGNFPGRFSGRQFSNSRSEMNVSTLELGDSALYLCASSAGVGGSHVETQYFGPGTRLLVL.

The CDR3 bases are TGTGCCAGCAGCGTAGGGGAGGCCCGAAGCAATGAGCAGTTCTTC. This codes for CASSVGEARSNEQFF. The chain has TRBV9 and TRBJ2-1; D may be TRBD2 (6 bases). The CDR3 totals 15 residues. Germline V gives CDR1 SGDLS, CDR2 YYNGEE. V was trimmed by 0 bases and J by 6 bases, leaving 13 bases between them.

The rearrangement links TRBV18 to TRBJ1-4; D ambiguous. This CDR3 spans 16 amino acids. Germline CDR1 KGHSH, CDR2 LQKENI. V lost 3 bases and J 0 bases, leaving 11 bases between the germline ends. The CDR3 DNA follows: TGTGCCAGCTCACCGGGCAGTTCCGCAACTAATGAAAAACTGTTTTTT. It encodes CASSPGSSATNEKLFF.

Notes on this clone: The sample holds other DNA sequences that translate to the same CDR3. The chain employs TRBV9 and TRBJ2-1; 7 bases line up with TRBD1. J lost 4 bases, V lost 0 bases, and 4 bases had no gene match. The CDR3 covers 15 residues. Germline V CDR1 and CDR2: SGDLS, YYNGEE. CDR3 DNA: TGTGCCAGCAGCGTAGGACAGGGAAGGTACAATGAGCAGTTCTTC. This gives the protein CASSVGQGRYNEQFF.

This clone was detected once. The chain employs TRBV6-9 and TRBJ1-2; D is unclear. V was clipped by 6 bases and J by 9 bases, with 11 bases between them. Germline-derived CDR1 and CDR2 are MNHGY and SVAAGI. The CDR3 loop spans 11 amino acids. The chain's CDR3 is CASRLTLRYTF. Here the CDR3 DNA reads TGTGCCAGCAGACTGACACTACGCTACACCTTC.

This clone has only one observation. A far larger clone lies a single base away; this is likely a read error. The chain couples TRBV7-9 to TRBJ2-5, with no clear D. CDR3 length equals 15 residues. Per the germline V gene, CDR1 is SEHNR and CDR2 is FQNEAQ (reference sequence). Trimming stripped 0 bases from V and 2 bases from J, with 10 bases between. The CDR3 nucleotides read TGTGCCAGCAGCTTAGCATCGGGTAGACAAGAGACCCAGTACTTC. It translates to CASSLASGRQETQYF. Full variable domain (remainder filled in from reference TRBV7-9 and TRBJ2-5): DTGVSQNPRHKITKRGQNVTFRCDPISEHNRLYWYRQTLGQGPEFLTYFQNEAQLEKSRLLSDRFSAERPKGSFSTLEIQRTEQGDSAMYLCASSLASGRQETQYFGPGTRLLVL.

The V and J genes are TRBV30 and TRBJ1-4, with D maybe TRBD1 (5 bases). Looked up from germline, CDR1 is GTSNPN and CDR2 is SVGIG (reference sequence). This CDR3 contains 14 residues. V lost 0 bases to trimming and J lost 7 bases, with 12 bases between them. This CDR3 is CAWSVGGVSEKLFF. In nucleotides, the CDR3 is TGTGCCTGGAGTGTTGGGGGGGTTAGTGAAAAACTGTTTTTT.